This TCR beta chain was recovered during a study of early T cells in non-severe SARS-CoV-2 infection. Study results and caveats: VDJdb matching skewed toward anti-spike CD8 responses, missing private and CD4 specificities.

With 0 bases removed from V and 5 bases from J, the gap between germline ends came to 10 bases. The CDR3 covers 13 residues. Per germline, CDR1 DFQATT and CDR2 SNEGSKA (reference sequence). Each cDNA molecule carried a unique molecular identifier. Via MiXCR, TCRdb re-called the 5' RACE reads, giving one row per CDR3 protein. The repertoire holds 60,000 to 80,000 distinct CDR3 sequences, with 12% as singletons. Note on this clonotype: The antigen is undetermined.

This sequence joins TRBV20-1 and TRBJ2-5; TRBD2 is a possible D gene (7 bases). Material for sequencing was whole blood. The origin of this receptor is an adult who was a healthcare worker with PCR-confirmed SARS-CoV-2 infection or an uninfected control (not recorded which). The CDR3 nucleotides read TGCAGTGCTAGAGACCGGGGGGCGGAGACCCAGTACTTC. This sequence encodes CSARDRGAETQYF.